The rows below give T cell receptor beta chains drawn from one sample of a study of T cell responses to AZD1222 COVID-19 vaccine. This table comes from immunoSEQ multiplex PCR, and its TCRdb copy is limited to in-frame clones, with some not included. This sample yields about 140,000 clones, of which about 90% are seen a single time; roughly 10% belongs to the top ten. The sequences come from peripheral blood, collected 28 days after the second AZD1222 dose. The receptors derive from an adult who received the AZD1222 COVID-19 vaccine. Both conserved end residues are part of each CDR3. Fields, in order: D gene, J gene, clone size, V gene, CDR3 DNA, CDR3 protein. The D gene is left open where the match is weak. Rows may omit the clone size; those that give it use once, few, many or a size class.

>NA|TRBJ1-5|NA|TRBV19
TGTGCCAGTAGAGAATTTGGCAATCAGCCCCAGCATTTT
CASREFGNQPQHF
>TRBD1|TRBJ1-1|few|TRBV23-1
TGCGCCAGCAGTCCGACAGGGGCCATGAACACTGAAGCTTTCTTT
CASSPTGAMNTEAFF
>NA|TRBJ1-2|NA|TRBV19
TGTGCCAGTAGCCTCGAACACTGGGATAACTATGGCTACACCTTC
CASSLEHWDNYGYTF
>NA|TRBJ2-7|NA|TRBV29-1
TGCAGCGCGAGCGGGTCTAGCTACGAGCAGTACTTC
CSASGSSYEQYF
>TRBD1|TRBJ2-7|NA|TRBV14
TGTGCCAGCAGCCAGGGGACAGGGGTTTACGAGCAGTACTTC
CASSQGTGVYEQYF
>NA|TRBJ1-1|NA|TRBV6-5
TGTGCCAGCAGTTACTCCCCCGGGGGGGCTGGCGCTTTCTTT
CASSYSPGGAGAFF
>NA|TRBJ2-1|NA|TRBV6-2/TRBV6-3
TGTGCCAGCAGCCCCCCGGATCCCGGAGGCAATGAGCAGTTCTTC
CASSPPDPGGNEQFF
>NA|TRBJ2-5|NA|TRBV2
TGTGCCAGCAGTGAGGGCAGATGGGGAGAGACCCAGTACTTC
CASSEGRWGETQYF
>NA|TRBJ1-6|NA|TRBV10-3
TGTGCCATCAGTGAAAGCCGACAGGATAATTCACCCCTCCACTTT
CAISESRQDNSPLHF
>NA|TRBJ1-5|NA|TRBV2
TGTGCCAGCAGTCCAGGGGTAAATCAGCCCCAGCATTTT
CASSPGVNQPQHF
>NA|TRBJ1-3|NA|TRBV12-5
TGTGCTAGTGGTTTGTGGGAGGGGGCTGGAAACACCATATATTTT
CASGLWEGAGNTIYF
>TRBD2|TRBJ2-7|NA|TRBV27
TGTGCCAGCAGTTTAGGCTTCGGGGGGTACGAGCAGTACTTC
CASSLGFGGYEQYF
>TRBD1|TRBJ1-3|NA|TRBV5-5
TGTGCCAGCAGCACAGGGGGCGGTGGAAACACCATATATTTT
CASSTGGGGNTIYF
>NA|TRBJ1-1|NA|TRBV7-6
TGTGCCAGCAGCTTAGTGGAGGACGTGAACACTGAAGCTTTCTTT
CASSLVEDVNTEAFF
>NA|TRBJ2-3|NA|TRBV6-5
TGTGCCAGCAGCCGGGGGACTCGGAGCCCAGATACGCAGTATTTT
CASSRGTRSPDTQYF
>TRBD1|TRBJ1-2|NA|TRBV24-1
TGTGCCACCAGTGAAGGGACAGGTCTATATGGCTACACCTTC
CATSEGTGLYGYTF
>NA|TRBJ1-6|NA|TRBV13
TGTGCCAGCAGCTTGCGGACACGGGCTAATTCACCCCTCCACTTT
CASSLRTRANSPLHF
>NA|TRBJ2-7|NA|TRBV27
TGTGCCAGCAGTCTAAGGACGAGAAAGCACGACGAGCAGTACTTC
CASSLRTRKHDEQYF
>TRBD1|TRBJ1-5|NA|TRBV5-8
TGTGCCAGCAGCTTGGATGCAGGGGGTCAGCCCCAGCATTTT
CASSLDAGGQPQHF
>TRBD2|TRBJ2-5|NA|TRBV7-6
TGTGCCAGCAGCTTATGGCTAGCGGGAGTAGAGACCCAGTACTTC
CASSLWLAGVETQYF
>NA|TRBJ1-1|NA|TRBV28
TGTGCCAGCAGTCGCCCCAGGGGTTATAACACTGAAGCTTTCTTT
CASSRPRGYNTEAFF
>NA|TRBJ1-3|NA|TRBV19
TGTGCCAGTAGTGCCGGACCTAGCTCTGGAAACACCATATATTTT
CASSAGPSSGNTIYF
>NA|TRBJ1-6|few|TRBV19
TGTGCCAGTAGGGATCTAGGGGTCAATTCACCCCTCCACTTT
CASRDLGVNSPLHF
>NA|TRBJ1-2|NA|TRBV28
TGTGCCAGCAGTTCCGGACTTGGCTACACCTTC
CASSSGLGYTF
>TRBD1|TRBJ1-4|NA|TRBV14
TGTGCCAGCTCCAAGGGGACAGCCGAAAAACTGTTTTTT
CASSKGTAEKLFF
>NA|TRBJ1-6|NA|TRBV2
TGTGCCAGCGGCGAGGGGGGAGGTTCAGTCTCACCCCTCCACTTT
CASGEGGGSVSPLHF
>TRBD1|TRBJ2-2|NA|TRBV28
TGTGCCAGCAGTTTAGGGGACAGGGGGACCGGGGAGCTGTTTTTT
CASSLGDRGTGELFF
>NA|TRBJ2-7|NA|TRBV5-4
TGTGCCAGCAGCTTGGCAGGGAACCACGAGCAGTACTTC
CASSLAGNHEQYF
>TRBD1|TRBJ2-3|NA|TRBV6-1
TGTGCCAGCAGTGCCGGGACAGGCGCGGTGGTCGGGACAGATACGCAGTATTTT
CASSAGTGAVVGTDTQYF
>TRBD1|TRBJ1-1|NA|TRBV28
TGTGCCAGCAGCAAAATACCGGGACAGGGGGCCCCTGAAGCTTTCTTT
CASSKIPGQGAPEAFF
>NA|TRBJ1-5|NA|TRBV2
TGTGCCAGCAGTGAATCTGAGGCAGACCATCAGCCCCAGCATTTT
CASSESEADHQPQHF
>TRBD1|TRBJ1-1|once|TRBV14
TGTGCCAGCAGCCAACAAAGGACAGGGGGCACTGAAGCTTTCTTT
CASSQQRTGGTEAFF
>TRBD2|TRBJ2-1|NA|TRBV6-6
TGTGCCAGCAGCCTAGCGGGACTAGCGAATGAGCAGTTCTTC
CASSLAGLANEQFF
>NA|TRBJ2-7|NA|TRBV2
TGTGCCAGTGGACTCGAAAGCTCCTACGAGCAGTACTTC
CASGLESSYEQYF
>TRBD2|TRBJ2-3|NA|TRBV7-9
TGTGCCAGCAGCCAACTGGCAAGCGGGGGTCGCACAGATACGCAGTATTTT
CASSQLASGGRTDTQYF
>NA|TRBJ2-1|NA|TRBV6-1
TGTGCCAGCAGTGAAGTATGGAGCTCCTACAATGAGCAGTTCTTC
CASSEVWSSYNEQFF
>TRBD1|TRBJ1-5|once|TRBV6-6
TGTGCCAGCATGGAGACAGGGACTTTTATGCCCCAGCATTTT
CASMETGTFMPQHF
>NA|TRBJ1-1|NA|TRBV5-4
TGTGCCAGCAGCCAGACGCACACTGAAGCTTTCTTT
CASSQTHTEAFF
>TRBD2|TRBJ2-2|NA|TRBV9
TGTGCCAGCAGCGGAAGCGGGGGGAACACCGGGGAGCTGTTTTTT
CASSGSGGNTGELFF
>NA|TRBJ1-2|NA|TRBV7-9
TGTGCCAGCAGTTACACGGCCTCCGGGGATGGCTACACCTTC
CASSYTASGDGYTF
>NA|TRBJ2-4|NA|TRBV4-2
TGTGCCAGCAGCCAAGAGGGAGGAGCTCAAAGGGGCATTCAGTACTTC
CASSQEGGAQRGIQYF
>NA|TRBJ1-4|NA|TRBV9
TGTGCCAGCAGCGTAGCTTCGGGGGAGGACGTTGAAAAACTGTTTTTT
CASSVASGEDVEKLFF
>NA|TRBJ2-1|once|TRBV3-1/TRBV3-2
TGTGCCAGCAGCGGAGCGGATCCCATTCCATCCGACAATGAGCAGTTCTTC
CASSGADPIPSDNEQFF
>NA|TRBJ1-2|once|TRBV7-2
TGTGCCAGCAGCTTAGTCGAGGGGGGCCGAGGCTACACCTTC
CASSLVEGGRGYTF
>NA|TRBJ1-1|NA|TRBV19
TGTGCCAGTAGTGCCGGTACAGGGTTGAACACTGAAGCTTTCTTT
CASSAGTGLNTEAFF
>NA|TRBJ1-2|NA|TRBV7-2
TGTGCCAGCAGCCTCCGGGTGGCTGGCTACACCTTC
CASSLRVAGYTF
>NA|TRBJ1-1|NA|TRBV7-9
TGTGCCAGCAGCTTAGTTTTTCCAGAAGCTTTCTTT
CASSLVFPEAFF
>NA|TRBJ1-1|NA|TRBV4-1
TGCGCCAGCAGCCAATTATCGATGAACACTGAAGCTTTCTTT
CASSQLSMNTEAFF
>NA|TRBJ1-2|NA|TRBV6-5
TGTGCCAGCAGTTTTCCAGGGTTCAATGGCTACACCTTC
CASSFPGFNGYTF
>NA|TRBJ1-5|NA|TRBV21-1
TGTGCCAGCAGCAAAAGAAGTCTCAGGAAAATTAATCAGCCCCAGCATTTT
CASSKRSLRKINQPQHF
>TRBD1|TRBJ2-7|NA|TRBV24-1
TGTGCCACCAGCCGACAGGGGCCCCCCTACGAGCAGTACTTC
CATSRQGPPYEQYF
>TRBD1|TRBJ1-2|few|TRBV9
TGTGCCAGCAGCGTAGGGACAGGGGAACACTATGGCTACACCTTC
CASSVGTGEHYGYTF
>NA|TRBJ1-2|NA|TRBV3-1/TRBV3-2
TGTGCCAGCAGCCAAGGGCCTCACTATGGCTACACCTTC
CASSQGPHYGYTF